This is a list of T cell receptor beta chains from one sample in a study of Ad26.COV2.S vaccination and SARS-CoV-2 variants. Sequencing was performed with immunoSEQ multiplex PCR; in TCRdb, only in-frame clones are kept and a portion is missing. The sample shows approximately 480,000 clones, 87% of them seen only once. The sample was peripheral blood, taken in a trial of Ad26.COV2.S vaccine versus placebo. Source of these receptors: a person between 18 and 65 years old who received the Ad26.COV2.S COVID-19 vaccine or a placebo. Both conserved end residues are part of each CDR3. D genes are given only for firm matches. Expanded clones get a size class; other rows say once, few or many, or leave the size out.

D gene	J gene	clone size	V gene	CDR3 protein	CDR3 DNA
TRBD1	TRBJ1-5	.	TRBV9	CASSPRDSYYQPQHF	TGTGCCAGCAGCCCCAGGGACAGTTATTATCAGCCCCAGCATTTT
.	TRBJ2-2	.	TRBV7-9	CASSLDLVGELFF	TGTGCCAGCAGCTTAGACTTGGTAGGGGAGCTGTTTTTT
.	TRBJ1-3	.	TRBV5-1	CASSSSNPSGNTIYF	TGCGCCAGCAGCTCCTCAAACCCCTCTGGAAACACCATATATTTT
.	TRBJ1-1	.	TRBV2	CASTGQSGMTRTNTEAFF	TGTGCCAGCACCGGCCAGTCCGGAATGACACGGACGAACACTGAAGCTTTCTTT
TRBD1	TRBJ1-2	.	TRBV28	CASSPPRQGAGGYTF	TGTGCCAGCAGTCCCCCCAGGCAGGGGGCGGGTGGCTACACCTTC
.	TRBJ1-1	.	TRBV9	CASSVGWAGDTEAFF	TGTGCCAGCAGCGTAGGTTGGGCTGGGGACACTGAAGCTTTCTTT
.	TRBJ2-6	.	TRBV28	CASSLAGLSSGANVLTF	TGTGCCAGCAGTTTGGCAGGGTTGAGCTCTGGGGCCAACGTCCTGACTTTC
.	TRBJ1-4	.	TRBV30	CAWSVDPGEKLFF	TGTGCCTGGAGCGTCGATCCGGGTGAAAAACTGTTTTTT
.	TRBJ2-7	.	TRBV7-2	CASSPSPYEQYF	TGTGCCAGCAGCCCTTCCCCCTACGAGCAGTACTTC
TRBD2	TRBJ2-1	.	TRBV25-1	CASRHGRGNEQFF	TGTGCCAGCAGACACGGGAGGGGCAATGAGCAGTTCTTC
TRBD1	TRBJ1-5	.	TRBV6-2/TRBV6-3	CASSYDRVQPQHF	TGTGCCAGCAGTTACGACAGGGTTCAGCCCCAGCATTTT
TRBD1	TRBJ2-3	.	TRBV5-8	CASSLGDRTDTQYF	TGTGCCAGCAGCTTGGGGGACAGGACAGATACGCAGTATTTT
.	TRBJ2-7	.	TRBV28	CASRKQGSHEQYF	TGTGCCAGCCGAAAACAGGGATCCCACGAGCAGTACTTC
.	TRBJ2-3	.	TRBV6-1	CASSEAGVAGSADTQYF	TGTGCCAGCAGTGAAGCGGGGGTGGCAGGGTCCGCAGATACGCAGTATTTT
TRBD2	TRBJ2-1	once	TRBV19	CASARGVVGPEGEQFF	TGTGCCAGTGCCCGGGGGGTGGTTGGCCCAGAGGGTGAGCAGTTCTTC
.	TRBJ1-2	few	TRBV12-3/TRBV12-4	CASSFAPYGYTF	TGTGCCAGCAGTTTTGCACCTTATGGCTACACCTTC
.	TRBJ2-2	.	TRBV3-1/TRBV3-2	CASSTGGDTGELFF	TGTGCCAGCTCCACAGGGGGGGACACCGGGGAGCTGTTTTTT
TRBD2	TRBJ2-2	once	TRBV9	CASSATSGSFAGELFF	TGTGCCAGCAGCGCGACTAGCGGGAGTTTCGCCGGGGAGCTGTTTTTT
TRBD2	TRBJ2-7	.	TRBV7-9	CASSLGLAGAEQYF	TGTGCCAGCAGCTTAGGTCTAGCGGGAGCCGAGCAGTACTTC
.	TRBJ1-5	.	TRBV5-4	CASSLDSQGPQPQHF	TGTGCCAGCAGCTTGGATTCACAGGGTCCACAGCCCCAGCATTTT
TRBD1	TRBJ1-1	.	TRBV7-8	CASSADRGATEAFF	TGTGCCAGCAGCGCGGACAGGGGAGCCACTGAAGCTTTCTTT
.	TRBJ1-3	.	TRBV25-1	CASSDGILSGNTIYF	TGTGCCAGCAGTGACGGGATTCTCTCTGGAAACACCATATATTTT
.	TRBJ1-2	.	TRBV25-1	CASSEFTAATRGGYTF	TGTGCCAGCAGTGAATTCACTGCTGCCACACGAGGAGGCTACACCTTC
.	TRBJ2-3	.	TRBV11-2	CASSLFSQGSTDTQYF	TGTGCCAGCAGCTTATTCTCGCAGGGCTCCACAGATACGCAGTATTTT
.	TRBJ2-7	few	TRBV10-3	CAISEYGTEQYF	TGTGCCATCAGTGAGTACGGGACCGAGCAGTACTTC
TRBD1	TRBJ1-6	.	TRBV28	CASSLLGTGDNSPLHF	TGTGCCAGCAGTTTATTGGGGACAGGGGATAATTCACCCCTCCACTTT
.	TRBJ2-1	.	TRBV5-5	CASSPSGEQFF	TGTGCCAGCAGCCCCTCTGGTGAGCAGTTCTTC
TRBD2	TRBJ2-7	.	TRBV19	CASPFESSSGKRNEQYF	TGTGCCAGTCCCTTCGAATCGAGTAGCGGGAAGCGGAACGAGCAGTACTTC
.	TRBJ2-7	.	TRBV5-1	CASSLGGSLYEQYF	TGCGCCAGCAGCTTGGGGGGCTCGCTCTACGAGCAGTACTTC
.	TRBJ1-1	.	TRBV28	CASSSPLTEAFF	TGTGCCAGCTCCTCCCCTCTCACTGAAGCTTTCTTT
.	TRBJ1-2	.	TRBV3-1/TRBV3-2	CASSQEQGTKGYTF	TGTGCCAGCAGCCAAGAGCAGGGTACGAAGGGCTACACCTTC
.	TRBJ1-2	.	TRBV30	CAWGSSLGYTF	TGTGCCTGGGGTTCCAGTCTGGGCTACACCTTC
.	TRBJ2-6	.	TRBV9	CASSVGHSGANVLTF	TGTGCCAGCAGCGTAGGACATTCTGGGGCCAACGTCCTGACTTTC
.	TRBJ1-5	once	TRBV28	CASTILGNQPQHF	TGTGCCAGCACTATTCTGGGCAATCAGCCCCAGCATTTT
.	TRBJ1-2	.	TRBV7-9	CASSLETASFMGYTF	TGTGCCAGCAGCTTAGAGACAGCCTCCTTTATGGGCTACACCTTC
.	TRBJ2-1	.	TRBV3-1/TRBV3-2	CASSQVHKQFF	TGTGCCAGCAGCCAAGTTCATAAGCAGTTCTTC
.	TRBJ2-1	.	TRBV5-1	CASSGIQGGEQFF	TGCGCCAGCAGCGGAATACAGGGAGGGGAGCAGTTCTTC
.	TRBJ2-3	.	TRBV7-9	CASSLPQGSDTQYF	TGTGCCAGCAGCTTACCGCAGGGGTCAGATACGCAGTATTTT
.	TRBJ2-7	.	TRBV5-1	CASRITGPPGEQYF	TGCGCCAGCAGGATTACAGGACCTCCGGGCGAGCAGTACTTC
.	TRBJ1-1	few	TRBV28	CASVLKNTEAFF	TGTGCCAGCGTCCTAAAGAACACTGAAGCTTTCTTT
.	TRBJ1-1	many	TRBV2	CASHRLLNTEAFF	TGTGCCAGCCACAGGCTCCTGAACACTGAAGCTTTCTTT
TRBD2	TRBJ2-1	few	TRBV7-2	CASSLLGAGTSGSGEQFF	TGTGCCAGCAGCTTATTGGGGGCCGGGACTAGCGGGAGCGGTGAGCAGTTCTTC
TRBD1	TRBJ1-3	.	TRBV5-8	CASSPGTGSNTIYF	TGTGCCAGCAGCCCCGGGACAGGGTCGAACACCATATATTTT
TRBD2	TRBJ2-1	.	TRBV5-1	CASSLRLAGEYNEQFF	TGCGCCAGCAGCCTAAGACTAGCGGGAGAATACAATGAGCAGTTCTTC
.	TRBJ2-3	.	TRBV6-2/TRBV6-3	CASSPPFVSTDTQYF	TGTGCCAGCAGCCCCCCTTTTGTAAGCACAGATACGCAGTATTTT